Listed below are T cell receptor beta chains from one sample, sequenced in a study of shared clonotypes between healthy human individuals. Produced via immunoSEQ multiplex PCR; TCRdb's table is partial and in-frame only. Of 2 million to 2.5 million clones in the sample, about 93% were seen once. The sample taken for sequencing was naive CD8+ T cells from PBMCs. These receptors all stem from a man in his late teens or twenties in good health. Some clones in this sample may be carry-over from other donors' samples. Both conserved end residues are part of each CDR3. A D gene is named only where the DNA matches it firmly. Only some rows state a clone size, as once, few, many or a class for expanded clones.

v_gene	abundance	j_gene	d_gene	CDR3aa	CDR3nt
TRBV4-1	.	TRBJ2-2	.	CASSQGSGGELFF	TGCGCCAGCAGCCAGGGTTCAGGCGGGGAGCTGTTTTTT
TRBV25-1	.	TRBJ2-5	.	CASSAGGETQYF	TGTGCCAGCAGTGCTGGGGGAGAGACCCAGTACTTC
TRBV4-3	.	TRBJ2-2	.	CASSQALSMLGTGELFF	TGCGCCAGCAGCCAAGCCCTCTCCATGTTAGGGACCGGGGAGCTGTTTTTT
TRBV27	.	TRBJ2-3	.	CASKGSQGDTQYF	TGTGCCAGCAAGGGATCACAAGGGGATACGCAGTATTTT
TRBV4-1	.	TRBJ1-1	TRBD1	CASSRKTGANTEAFF	TGCGCCAGCAGCCGAAAGACAGGGGCCAACACTGAAGCTTTCTTT
TRBV5-1	.	TRBJ2-7	TRBD1	CASSFTQGAAYEQYF	TGCGCCAGCAGCTTTACTCAGGGGGCGGCCTACGAGCAGTACTTC
TRBV18	.	TRBJ2-7	TRBD1	CASSLGTASYEQYF	TGTGCCAGCTCACTCGGGACAGCTTCCTACGAGCAGTACTTC
TRBV5-1	.	TRBJ2-7	TRBD1	CASSSDRDRYEQYF	TGCGCCAGCAGCTCGGACAGGGATCGCTACGAGCAGTACTTC
TRBV27	.	TRBJ1-5	.	CASSLRQNSNQPQHF	TGTGCCAGCAGTCTTCGACAGAATAGCAATCAGCCCCAGCATTTT
TRBV5-1	.	TRBJ2-6	TRBD1	CASSLLTGGSGANVLTF	TGCGCCAGCAGCCTGTTGACAGGGGGCTCTGGGGCCAACGTCCTGACTTTC
TRBV27	.	TRBJ2-7	.	CASSPRSAGEQYF	TGTGCCAGCAGTCCTAGGAGCGCTGGCGAGCAGTACTTC
TRBV2	.	TRBJ2-7	TRBD1	CASSADRDSSYEQYF	TGTGCCAGCAGTGCAGACAGGGACAGCTCCTACGAGCAGTACTTC
TRBV13	.	TRBJ1-6	.	CASSYRDAYSPLHF	TGTGCCAGCAGCTACCGGGACGCATATTCACCCCTCCACTTT
TRBV27	.	TRBJ2-3	TRBD2	CASSLTAGLAGPYPTDTQYF	TGTGCCAGCAGTTTAACGGCCGGACTAGCGGGACCTTACCCCACAGATACGCAGTATTTT
TRBV5-4	.	TRBJ1-1	.	CASSNSPQGMNTEAFF	TGTGCCAGCAGCAACAGCCCCCAGGGGATGAACACTGAAGCTTTCTTT
TRBV2	.	TRBJ2-1	.	CASSPLVGGSYNEQFF	TGTGCCAGCAGTCCTTTAGTCGGGGGATCCTACAATGAGCAGTTCTTC
TRBV28	once	TRBJ2-5	.	CASSREAARGETQYF	TGTGCCAGCAGCCGCGAAGCGGCCCGGGGGGAGACCCAGTACTTC
TRBV27	.	TRBJ2-7	.	CASSLSRTYEQYF	TGTGCCAGCAGTTTATCGCGGACCTACGAGCAGTACTTC
TRBV7-7	.	TRBJ2-7	.	CASSPRLGDSYEQYF	TGTGCCAGCAGCCCCCGGCTGGGAGACTCCTACGAGCAGTACTTC
TRBV7-8	.	TRBJ2-1	TRBD2	CASSLSGSSYNEQFF	TGTGCCAGCAGCTTAAGCGGGAGCTCCTACAATGAGCAGTTCTTC
TRBV9	.	TRBJ2-1	TRBD2	CASSVEERGNNEQFF	TGTGCCAGCAGCGTAGAGGAGCGGGGAAACAATGAGCAGTTCTTC
TRBV5-1	once	TRBJ2-7	.	CASRLLPLPVDEQYF	TGCGCCAGCAGACTCCTACCTTTACCTGTAGACGAGCAGTACTTC
TRBV7-6	.	TRBJ2-7	TRBD2	CASSFLSGGTSGIEQYF	TGTGCCAGCAGCTTCCTTAGCGGAGGGACTAGCGGGATCGAGCAGTACTTC
TRBV4-2	.	TRBJ2-1	.	CASSQDRTGAYNEQFF	TGTGCCAGCAGCCAAGATCGCACGGGAGCCTACAATGAGCAGTTCTTC
TRBV4-3	.	TRBJ1-1	.	CASSSDRYSTEAFF	TGCGCCAGCAGCTCTGATCGGTATAGCACTGAAGCTTTCTTT
TRBV14	.	TRBJ1-5	.	CASSEQGHNQPQHF	TGTGCCAGCAGTGAGCAGGGACACAATCAGCCCCAGCATTTT
TRBV12-5	.	TRBJ1-1	.	CASGPPGWEGNTEAFF	TGTGCTAGTGGTCCCCCAGGGTGGGAGGGGAACACTGAAGCTTTCTTT
TRBV27	.	TRBJ1-2	TRBD1	CASTETGGGNGYTF	TGTGCCAGCACCGAAACAGGGGGCGGGAATGGCTACACCTTC
TRBV29-1	.	TRBJ2-1	TRBD2	CSVEGLAKGSYNEQFF	TGCAGCGTTGAGGGACTAGCGAAAGGCTCCTACAATGAGCAGTTCTTC
TRBV5-1	.	TRBJ2-5	.	CASMFYGGRQETQYF	TGCGCCAGCATGTTTTACGGTGGGCGCCAAGAGACCCAGTACTTC
TRBV6-6	.	TRBJ2-1	.	CASSYVTGNEQFF	TGTGCCAGCAGTTACGTAACGGGGAATGAGCAGTTCTTC
TRBV7-9	.	TRBJ2-7	TRBD2	CASSLDPRGTYEQYF	TGTGCCAGCAGCTTAGATCCGCGGGGGACCTACGAGCAGTACTTC
TRBV28	.	TRBJ2-7	.	CASSWQGSYEQYF	TGTGCCAGCAGTTGGCAGGGCTCCTACGAGCAGTACTTC
TRBV11-1	.	TRBJ1-2	.	CASSLDDGYTF	TGTGCCAGCAGCCTAGACGATGGCTACACCTTC
TRBV19	.	TRBJ2-6	.	CASIHAAPSGANVLTF	TGTGCCAGTATTCATGCGGCTCCCTCTGGGGCCAACGTCCTGACTTTC
TRBV27	.	TRBJ1-5	.	CASSWSSNQPQHF	TGTGCCAGCAGCTGGAGTAGCAATCAGCCCCAGCATTTT
TRBV28	.	TRBJ2-1	TRBD2	CASSPSGSPYNEQFF	TGTGCCAGCAGCCCTAGCGGGAGCCCCTACAATGAGCAGTTCTTC
TRBV9	.	TRBJ2-1	TRBD2	CASSSGTSGLLSYNEQFF	TGTGCCAGTTCATCCGGGACTAGCGGATTACTATCCTACAATGAGCAGTTCTTC
TRBV30	.	TRBJ2-1	TRBD2	CAWSGLAGPNEQFF	TGTGCCTGGAGTGGACTAGCGGGGCCCAATGAGCAGTTCTTC
TRBV28	.	TRBJ2-7	.	CASSLIQVGPRDYEQYF	TGTGCCAGCAGTCTCATTCAGGTCGGGCCAAGGGACTACGAGCAGTACTTC
TRBV6-5	few	TRBJ1-2	TRBD1	CASSFGDRPNYGYTF	TGTGCCAGCAGTTTCGGGGACAGGCCCAACTATGGCTACACCTTC
TRBV9	.	TRBJ1-1	.	CASSTAAGMNTEAFF	TGTGCCAGCAGCACCGCGGCGGGGATGAACACTGAAGCTTTCTTT
TRBV4-1	.	TRBJ2-7	.	CASSQDGPRGFGEREQYF	TGCGCCAGCAGCCAAGACGGCCCTCGGGGGTTCGGGGAGAGGGAGCAGTACTTC
TRBV23-1	.	TRBJ2-3	TRBD2	CASSPILASDTQYF	TGCGCCAGCAGTCCCATACTAGCGTCAGATACGCAGTATTTT
TRBV10-2	.	TRBJ2-7	TRBD1	CATRQGYEQYF	TGCGCCACTCGACAGGGGTACGAGCAGTACTTC
TRBV6-1	.	TRBJ1-2	.	CASSSKVHYGYTF	TGTGCCAGCAGCTCCAAGGTTCACTATGGCTACACCTTC